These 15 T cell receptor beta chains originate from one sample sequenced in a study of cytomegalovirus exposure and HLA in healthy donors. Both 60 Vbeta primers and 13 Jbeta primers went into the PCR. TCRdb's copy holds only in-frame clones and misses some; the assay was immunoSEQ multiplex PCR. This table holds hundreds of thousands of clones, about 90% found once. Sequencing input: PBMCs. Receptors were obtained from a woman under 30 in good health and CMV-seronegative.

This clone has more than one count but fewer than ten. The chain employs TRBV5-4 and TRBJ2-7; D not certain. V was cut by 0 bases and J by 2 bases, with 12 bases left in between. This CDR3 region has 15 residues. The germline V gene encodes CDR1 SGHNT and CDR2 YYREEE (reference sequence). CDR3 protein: CASSLGIADAYEQYF. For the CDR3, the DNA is TGTGCCAGCAGCTTGGGAATAGCCGACGCCTACGAGCAGTACTTC.

As DNA, the CDR3 is TGTGCCAGCAGCCAAGATCAGGTGAACACTGAAGCTTTCTTT. Its protein is CASSQDQVNTEAFF. The gene calls are TRBV14 and TRBJ1-1, with unresolved D. The CDR3 loop spans 14 amino acids. Trimming removed 0 bases at V and 0 bases at J, with 5 bases between. The germline gives CDR1 SGHDN, CDR2 FVKESK.

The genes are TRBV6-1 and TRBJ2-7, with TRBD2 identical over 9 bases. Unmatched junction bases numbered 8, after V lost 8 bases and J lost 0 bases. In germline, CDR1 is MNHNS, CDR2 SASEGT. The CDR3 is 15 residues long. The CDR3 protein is CASDISGGSSYEQYF. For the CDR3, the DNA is TGTGCCAGCGATATTAGCGGGGGCAGCTCCTACGAGCAGTACTTC.

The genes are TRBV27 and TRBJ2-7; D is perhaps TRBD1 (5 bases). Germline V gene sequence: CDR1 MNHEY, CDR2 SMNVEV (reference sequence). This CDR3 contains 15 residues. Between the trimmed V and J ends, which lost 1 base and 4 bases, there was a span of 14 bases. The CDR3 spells CASSLYATVSYEQYF. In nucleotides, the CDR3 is TGTGCCAGCAGTTTATATGCGACAGTATCGTACGAGCAGTACTTC.

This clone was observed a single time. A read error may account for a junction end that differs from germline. DNA of the CDR3: TGTTCCAGCAGCTTACTCATAGGCCCAGAAGGCGGCGAGCAGTACTTC. This translates into CSSSLLIGPEGGEQYF. This chain uses TRBV7-9 with TRBJ2-7, with unresolved D. In germline, CDR1 is SEHNR, CDR2 FQNEAQ (reference sequence). The CDR3 is 16 residues long.

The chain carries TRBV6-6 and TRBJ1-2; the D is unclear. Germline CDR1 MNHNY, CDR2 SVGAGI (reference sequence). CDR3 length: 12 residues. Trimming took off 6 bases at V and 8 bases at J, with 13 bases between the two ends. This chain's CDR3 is CASRNLLWGYTF. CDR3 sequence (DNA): TGTGCCAGCAGAAATTTACTTTGGGGCTACACCTTC.

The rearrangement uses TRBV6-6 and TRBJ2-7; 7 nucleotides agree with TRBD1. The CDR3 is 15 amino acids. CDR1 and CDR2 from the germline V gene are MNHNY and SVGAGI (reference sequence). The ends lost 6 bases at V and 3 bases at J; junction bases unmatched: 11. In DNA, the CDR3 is TGTGCCAGCAGACCGGGACAGTTTATCGGCTACGAGCAGTACTTC. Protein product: CASRPGQFIGYEQYF.

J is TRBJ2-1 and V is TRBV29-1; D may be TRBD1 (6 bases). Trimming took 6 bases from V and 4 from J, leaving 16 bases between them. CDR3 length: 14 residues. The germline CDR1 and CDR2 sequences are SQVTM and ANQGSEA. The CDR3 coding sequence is TGCAGCGTAGCTAACAGGGAGTGGTACAATGAGCAGTTCTTC. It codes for CSVANREWYNEQFF.

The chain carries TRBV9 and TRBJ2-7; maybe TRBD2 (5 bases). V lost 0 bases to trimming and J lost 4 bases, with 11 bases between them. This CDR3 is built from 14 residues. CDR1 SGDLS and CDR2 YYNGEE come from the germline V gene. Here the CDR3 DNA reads TGTGCCAGCAGCGTAGATGAGGGAAAGTACGAGCAGTACTTC. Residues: CASSVDEGKYEQYF.

The CDR3 loop is CASSFLDRHSYEQYF. In DNA, the CDR3 is TGTGCCAGCAGTTTCCTGGACAGGCACTCCTACGAGCAGTACTTC. The V gene is TRBV5-6, the J gene TRBJ2-7; 7 nucleotides line up with TRBD1. Looked up from germline, CDR1 is SGHDT and CDR2 is YYEEEE. The CDR3 totals 15 residues. With V trimmed by 5 bases and J by 0 bases, 8 bases remained unmatched.

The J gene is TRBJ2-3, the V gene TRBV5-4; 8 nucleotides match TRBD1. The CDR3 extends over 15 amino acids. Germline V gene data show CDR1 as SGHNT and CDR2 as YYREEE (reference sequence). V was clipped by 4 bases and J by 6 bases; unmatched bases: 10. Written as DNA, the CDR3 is TGTGCCAGCAGCGGACAGGGCCCTTCGGGGGATACGCAGTATTTT. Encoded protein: CASSGQGPSGDTQYF.

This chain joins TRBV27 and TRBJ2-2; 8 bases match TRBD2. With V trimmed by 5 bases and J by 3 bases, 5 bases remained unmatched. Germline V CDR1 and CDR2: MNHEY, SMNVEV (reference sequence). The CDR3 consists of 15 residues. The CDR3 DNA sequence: TGTGCCAGCAGTGTGCGGGGGGCCGACACCGGGGAGCTGTTTTTT. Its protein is CASSVRGADTGELFF.

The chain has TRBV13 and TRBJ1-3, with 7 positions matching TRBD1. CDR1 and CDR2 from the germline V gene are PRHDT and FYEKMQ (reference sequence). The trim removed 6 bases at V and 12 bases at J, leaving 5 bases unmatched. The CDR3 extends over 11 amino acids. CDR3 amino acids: CASRIGTVIYF. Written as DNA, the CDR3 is TGTGCCAGCAGAATCGGGACAGTCATATATTTT. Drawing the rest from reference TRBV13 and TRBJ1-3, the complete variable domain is AAGVIQSPRHLIKEKRETATLKCYPIPRHDTVYWYQQGPGQDPQFLISFYEKMQSDKGSIPDRFSAQQFSDYHSELNMSSLELGDSALYFCASRIGTVIYFGEGSWLTVV.

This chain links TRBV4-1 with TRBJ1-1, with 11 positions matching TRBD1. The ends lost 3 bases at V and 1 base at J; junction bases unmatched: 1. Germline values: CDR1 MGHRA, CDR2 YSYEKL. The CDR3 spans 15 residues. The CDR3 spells CASSQGQGGNTEAFF. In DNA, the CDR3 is TGCGCCAGCAGCCAGGGACAGGGGGGGAACACTGAAGCTTTCTTT.

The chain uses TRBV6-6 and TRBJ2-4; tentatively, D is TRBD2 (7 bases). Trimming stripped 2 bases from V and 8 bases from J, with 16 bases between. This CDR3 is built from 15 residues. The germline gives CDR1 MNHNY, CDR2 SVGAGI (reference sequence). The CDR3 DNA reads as TGTGCCAGCAGTTACGTGCAAGGGGGGGCGGACATTCAGTACTTC. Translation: CASSYVQGGADIQYF.